Given below is one T cell receptor (beta chain) in context. No antigen is known for it. The source of the sample is a study of cytomegalovirus exposure and HLA in healthy donors. PCR amplification relied on 60 Vbeta primers (plus 13 Jbeta primers). Produced via immunoSEQ multiplex PCR; TCRdb's table is partial and in-frame only. The table lists about 160,000 clones, around 76% of them singletons. General study points: In a later analysis, TCR beta V- and J-gene trimming showed a link to a missense DCLRE1C variant.

The TCR comes from a female donor in good health and CMV-seronegative. Sequencing was performed on PBMCs.

CDR3 protein: CASRTSGLSYEQYF. As DNA, the CDR3 is TGTGCCAGCAGGACCTCGGGACTAAGCTACGAGCAGTACTTC. The chain joins TRBV28 to TRBJ2-7, with 7 bases identical to TRBD2. After removal of 6 bases from V and 3 bases from J, the junction contained 8 bases not matched to a gene. This CDR3 contains 14 residues. Germline values: CDR1 MDHEN, CDR2 SYDVKM.